This T cell receptor beta chain was profiled in a study of shared clonotypes between healthy human individuals. Study findings and constraints: Naive subsets tended to show greater estimated richness than memory subsets.

Assay: immunoSEQ multiplex PCR; the TCRdb copy retains only in-frame clones and omits some. This table has hundreds of thousands of clones, almost 97% appearing once. On this clone: The antigen remains undetermined.

The sample comprised naive CD4+ T cells sorted from blood. Documented subset: CD45RA+ positively selected. The origin of this receptor is a woman aged 30 to 39 in good health.

The CDR3 protein is CASSCRDGPYEQYF. DNA of the CDR3: TGTGCCAGCAGTTGCAGGGACGGCCCCTACGAGCAGTACTTC. The chain employs TRBV28 and TRBJ2-7, with D perhaps TRBD1 or TRBD2 (5 bases each). In germline, CDR1 is MDHEN, CDR2 SYDVKM. The CDR3 length is 14 residues. V was shortened by 4 bases and J by 2 bases, with 12 bases between the two germline ends.